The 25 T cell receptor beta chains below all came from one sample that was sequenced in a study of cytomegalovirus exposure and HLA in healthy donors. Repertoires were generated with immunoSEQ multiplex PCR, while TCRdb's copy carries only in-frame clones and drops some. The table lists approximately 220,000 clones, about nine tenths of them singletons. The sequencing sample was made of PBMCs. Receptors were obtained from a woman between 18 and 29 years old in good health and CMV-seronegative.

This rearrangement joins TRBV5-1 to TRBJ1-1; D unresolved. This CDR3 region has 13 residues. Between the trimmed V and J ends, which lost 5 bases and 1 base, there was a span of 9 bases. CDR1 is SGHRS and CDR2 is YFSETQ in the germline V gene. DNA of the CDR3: TGCGCCAGCAGTTCGGGTGCGAACACTGAAGCTTTCTTT. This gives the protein CASSSGANTEAFF. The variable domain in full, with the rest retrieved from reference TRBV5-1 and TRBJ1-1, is KAGVTQTPRYLIKTRGQQVTLSCSPISGHRSVSWYQQTPGQGLQFLFEYFSETQRNKGNFPGRFSGRQFSNSRSEMNVSTLELGDSALYLCASSSGANTEAFFGQGTRLTVV.

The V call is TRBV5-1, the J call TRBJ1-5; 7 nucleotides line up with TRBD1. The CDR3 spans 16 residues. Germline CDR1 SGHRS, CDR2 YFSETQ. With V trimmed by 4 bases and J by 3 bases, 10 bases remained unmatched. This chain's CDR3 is CASSLGDREHNQPQHF. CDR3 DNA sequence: TGCGCCAGCAGCCTCGGTGACAGGGAGCACAATCAGCCCCAGCATTTT.

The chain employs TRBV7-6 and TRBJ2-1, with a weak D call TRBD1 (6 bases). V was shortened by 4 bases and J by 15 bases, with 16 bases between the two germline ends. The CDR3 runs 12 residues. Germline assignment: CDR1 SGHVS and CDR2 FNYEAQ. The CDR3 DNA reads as TGTGCCAGCAGCTCCATACAGGGTTCACTGTTCTTC. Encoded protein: CASSSIQGSLFF.

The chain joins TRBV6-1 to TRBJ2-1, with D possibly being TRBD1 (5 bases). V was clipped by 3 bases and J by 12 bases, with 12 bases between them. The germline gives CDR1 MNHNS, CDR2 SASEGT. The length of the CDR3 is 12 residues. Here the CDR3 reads CASSDWEDRQFF. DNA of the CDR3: TGTGCCAGCAGTGATTGGGAAGACAGGCAGTTCTTC.

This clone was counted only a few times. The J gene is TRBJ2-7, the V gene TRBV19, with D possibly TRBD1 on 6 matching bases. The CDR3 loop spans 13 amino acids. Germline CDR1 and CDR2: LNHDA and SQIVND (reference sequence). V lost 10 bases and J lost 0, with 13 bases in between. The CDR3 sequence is CATRMGASYEQYF. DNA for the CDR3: TGTGCCACTCGAATGGGGGCCTCCTACGAGCAGTACTTC.

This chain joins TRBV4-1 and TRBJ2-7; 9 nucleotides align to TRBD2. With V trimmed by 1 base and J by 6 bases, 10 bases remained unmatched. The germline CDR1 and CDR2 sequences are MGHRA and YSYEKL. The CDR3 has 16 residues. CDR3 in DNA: TGCGCCAGCAGCCAAGCAGGGTCTAGCGGGATAGGCGAGCAGTACTTC. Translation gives CASSQAGSSGIGEQYF.

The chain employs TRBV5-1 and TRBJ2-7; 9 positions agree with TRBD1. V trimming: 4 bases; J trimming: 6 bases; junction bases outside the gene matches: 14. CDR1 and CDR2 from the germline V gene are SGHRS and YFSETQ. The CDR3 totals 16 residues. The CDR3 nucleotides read TGCGCCAGCAGCGTGCCCCGGGACAGGGACTTCGCCGAGCAGTACTTC. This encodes CASSVPRDRDFAEQYF.

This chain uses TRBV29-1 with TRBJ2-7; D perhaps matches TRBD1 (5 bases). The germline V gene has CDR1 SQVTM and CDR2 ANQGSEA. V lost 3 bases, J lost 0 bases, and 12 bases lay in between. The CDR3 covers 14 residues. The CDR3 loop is CSVDQGSLSYEQYF. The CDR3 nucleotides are TGCAGCGTTGATCAGGGATCCCTCTCCTACGAGCAGTACTTC.

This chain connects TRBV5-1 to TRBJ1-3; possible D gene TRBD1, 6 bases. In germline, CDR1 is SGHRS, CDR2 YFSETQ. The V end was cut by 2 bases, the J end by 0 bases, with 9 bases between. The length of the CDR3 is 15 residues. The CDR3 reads CASSFGQHSGNTIYF. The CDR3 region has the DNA TGCGCCAGCAGCTTTGGACAGCACTCTGGAAACACCATATATTTT.

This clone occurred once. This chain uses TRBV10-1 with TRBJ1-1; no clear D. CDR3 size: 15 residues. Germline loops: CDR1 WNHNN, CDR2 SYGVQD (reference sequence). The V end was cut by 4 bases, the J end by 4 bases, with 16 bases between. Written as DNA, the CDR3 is TGCGCCAGCAGTGTGCAAATAGGCTCAGGCACTGAAGCTTTCTTT. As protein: CASSVQIGSGTEAFF.

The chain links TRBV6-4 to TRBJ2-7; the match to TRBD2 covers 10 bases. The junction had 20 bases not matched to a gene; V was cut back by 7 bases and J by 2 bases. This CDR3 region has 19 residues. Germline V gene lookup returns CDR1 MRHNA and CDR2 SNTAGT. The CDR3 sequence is CASIRQASVLAGHTYEQYF. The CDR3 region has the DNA TGTGCCAGCATCCGACAGGCCTCGGTACTAGCGGGGCACACCTACGAGCAGTACTTC.

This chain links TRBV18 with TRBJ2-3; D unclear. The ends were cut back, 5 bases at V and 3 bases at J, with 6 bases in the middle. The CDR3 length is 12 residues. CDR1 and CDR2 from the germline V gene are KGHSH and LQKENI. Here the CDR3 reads CASSARTDTQYF. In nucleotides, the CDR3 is TGTGCCAGCTCAGCTAGGACAGATACGCAGTATTTT.

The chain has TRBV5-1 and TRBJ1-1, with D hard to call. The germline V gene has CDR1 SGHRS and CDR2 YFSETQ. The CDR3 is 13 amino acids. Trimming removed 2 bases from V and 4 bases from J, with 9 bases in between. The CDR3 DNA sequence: TGCGCCAGCAGCTTAGGATCGGGCACTGAAGCTTTCTTT. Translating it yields CASSLGSGTEAFF.

The CDR3 here is CASSLGQGIEQFF. The DNA for the CDR3 is TGCGCCAGCAGCTTGGGGCAGGGGATTGAGCAGTTCTTC. The V gene is TRBV5-1, the J gene TRBJ2-1; D is possibly TRBD1 (6 bases). Trimming stripped 0 bases from V and 9 bases from J, with 10 bases between. The CDR3 is 13 amino acids. CDR1 is SGHRS and CDR2 is YFSETQ in the germline V gene.

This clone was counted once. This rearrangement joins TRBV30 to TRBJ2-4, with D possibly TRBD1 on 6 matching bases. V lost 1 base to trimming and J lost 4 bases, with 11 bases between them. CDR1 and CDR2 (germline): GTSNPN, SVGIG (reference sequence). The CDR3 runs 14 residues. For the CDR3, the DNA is TGTGCCTGGAGTGGTCGGACAGCAAAAAACATTCAGTACTTC. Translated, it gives CAWSGRTAKNIQYF.

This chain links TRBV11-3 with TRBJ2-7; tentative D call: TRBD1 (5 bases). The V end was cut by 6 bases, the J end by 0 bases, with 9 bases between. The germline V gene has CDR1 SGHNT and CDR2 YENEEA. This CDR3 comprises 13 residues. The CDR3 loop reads CASRRGSSYEQYF. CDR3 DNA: TGTGCCAGCAGAAGGGGAAGCTCCTACGAGCAGTACTTC. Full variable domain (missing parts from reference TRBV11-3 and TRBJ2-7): EAGVVQSPRYKIIEKKQPVAFWCNPISGHNTLYWYLQNLGQGPELLIRYENEEAVDDSQLPKDRFSAERLKGVDSTLKIQPAELGDSAVYLCASRRGSSYEQYFGPGTRLTVT.

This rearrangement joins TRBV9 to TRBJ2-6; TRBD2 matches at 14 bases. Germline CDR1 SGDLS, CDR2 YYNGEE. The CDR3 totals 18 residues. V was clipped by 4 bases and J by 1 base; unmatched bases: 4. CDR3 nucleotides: TGTGCCAGCAGCCCGACTAGCGGGAGGGGTTCTGGGGCCAACGTCCTGACTTTC. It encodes CASSPTSGRGSGANVLTF.

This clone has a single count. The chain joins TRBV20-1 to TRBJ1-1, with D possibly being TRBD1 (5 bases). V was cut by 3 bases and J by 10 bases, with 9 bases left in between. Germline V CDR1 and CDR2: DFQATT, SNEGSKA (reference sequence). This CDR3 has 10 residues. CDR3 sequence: CSASTGPAFF. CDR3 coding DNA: TGCAGTGCTAGCACAGGTCCAGCTTTCTTT.

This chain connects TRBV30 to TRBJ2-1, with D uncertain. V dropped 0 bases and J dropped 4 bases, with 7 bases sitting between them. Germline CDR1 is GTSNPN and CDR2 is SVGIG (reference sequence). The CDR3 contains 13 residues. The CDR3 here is CAWSVGGYNEQFF. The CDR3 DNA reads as TGTGCCTGGAGTGTAGGCGGTTACAATGAGCAGTTCTTC.

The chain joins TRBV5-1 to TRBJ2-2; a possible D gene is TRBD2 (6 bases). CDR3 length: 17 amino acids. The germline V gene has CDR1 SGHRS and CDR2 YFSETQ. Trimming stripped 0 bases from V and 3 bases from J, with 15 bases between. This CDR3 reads CASSLAGGVAYTGELFF. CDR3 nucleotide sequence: TGCGCCAGCAGCTTGGCGGGCGGGGTCGCGTACACCGGGGAGCTGTTTTTT.

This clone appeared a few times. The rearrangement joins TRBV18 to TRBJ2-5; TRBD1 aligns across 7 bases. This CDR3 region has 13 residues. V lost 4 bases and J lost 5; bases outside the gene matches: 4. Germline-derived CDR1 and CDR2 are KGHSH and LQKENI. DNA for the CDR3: TGTGCCAGCTCACGAGACAGGGTTGAGACCCAGTACTTC. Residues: CASSRDRVETQYF.

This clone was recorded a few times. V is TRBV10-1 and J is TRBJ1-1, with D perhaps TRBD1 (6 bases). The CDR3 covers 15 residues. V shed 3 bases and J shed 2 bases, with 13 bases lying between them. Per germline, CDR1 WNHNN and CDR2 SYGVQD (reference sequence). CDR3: CASSEPSRGNTEAFF. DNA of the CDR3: TGCGCCAGCAGTGAACCAAGCAGGGGAAACACTGAAGCTTTCTTT.

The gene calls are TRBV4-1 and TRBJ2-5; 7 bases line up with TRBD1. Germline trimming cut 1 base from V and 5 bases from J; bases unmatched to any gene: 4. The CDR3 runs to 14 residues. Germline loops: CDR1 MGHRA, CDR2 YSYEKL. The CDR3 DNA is TGCGCCAGCAGCCAAGCGGGACAGAGGGAGACCCAGTACTTC. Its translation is CASSQAGQRETQYF.

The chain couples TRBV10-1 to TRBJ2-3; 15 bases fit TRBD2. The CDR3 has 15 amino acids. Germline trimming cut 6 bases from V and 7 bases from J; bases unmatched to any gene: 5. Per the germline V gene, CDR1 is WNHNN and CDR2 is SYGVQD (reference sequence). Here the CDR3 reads CASRAGTSGRHTQYF. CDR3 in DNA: TGCGCCAGCAGAGCCGGGACTAGCGGGAGGCATACGCAGTATTTT.

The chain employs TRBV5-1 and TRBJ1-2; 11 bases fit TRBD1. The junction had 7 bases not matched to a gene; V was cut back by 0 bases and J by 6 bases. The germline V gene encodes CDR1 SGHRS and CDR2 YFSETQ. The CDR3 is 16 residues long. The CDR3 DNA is TGCGCCAGCAGCTTGGCCGGGACAGGGGGAACTCATGGCTACACCTTC. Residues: CASSLAGTGGTHGYTF.